The next 16 T cell receptor beta chains were all read from a single sample in a study of Graves' ophthalmopathy and Graves' hyperthyroidism. Using RNA transcripts, the TCR beta CDR3 regions were amplified. Second-round multiplex PCR came after first-round RT-PCR with HTBI primers. Via MiXCR, TCRdb re-called the multiplex PCR reads, giving one row per CDR3 protein. The sample includes roughly 400,000 distinct CDR3 sequences, 15% to 20% of them seen just once. Sequenced input: peripheral blood. Every receptor here comes from a woman younger than 30 with Graves' ophthalmopathy.

There are many counts of this clonotype. J is TRBJ1-2 and V is TRBV7-2, with D unresolved. The CDR3 runs 14 residues. V was shortened by 6 bases and J by 2 bases, with 13 bases between the two germline ends. Germline values: CDR1 SGHTA, CDR2 FQGNSA. DNA of the CDR3: TGTGCCAGCAGTCGACGACTTTCAAACTATGGCTACACCTTC. Amino acid sequence: CASSRRLSNYGYTF.

This clonotype was counted at least ten times. The chain has TRBV12-3 or TRBV12-4 and TRBJ1-3; 7 bases align to TRBD1. V dropped 5 bases and J dropped 8; count of bases not matched to a gene: 6. The CDR3 has 13 residues. CDR3 residues: CASSPETGHTIYF. DNA for the CDR3: TGTGCCAGCAGTCCTGAGACAGGGCACACCATATATTTT.

This clonotype was seen at least ten times. The chain is built from TRBV10-1 and TRBJ2-7, with D hard to call. The CDR3 is 13 amino acids. Germline assignment: CDR1 WNHNN and CDR2 SYGVQD (reference sequence). V dropped 3 bases and J dropped 2 bases, with 8 bases sitting between them. The CDR3 sequence is CASSDPETYEQYF. DNA for the CDR3: TGCGCCAGCAGTGACCCTGAGACCTACGAGCAGTACTTC.

This clonotype was counted many times. V usage is TRBV20-1 and J usage is TRBJ2-7; 8 bases are a match to TRBD1. CDR3 length equals 11 residues. CDR1 and CDR2 from the germline V gene are DFQATT and SNEGSKA (reference sequence). The J segment lost 13 bases and the V segment lost 2 bases, leaving 7 bases of the junction unmatched. Written as DNA, the CDR3 is TGCAGTGCTAGAATCCCAGGGGGCGGCTACTTC. It specifies CSARIPGGGYF.

This clonotype was seen at least ten times. The rearrangement uses TRBV5-1 and TRBJ1-1; D remains unclear. Trimming pared 3 bases from V and 2 bases from J, leaving 14 bases between. Germline lookup yields CDR1 SGHRS and CDR2 YFSETQ. The CDR3 loop spans 15 amino acids. The CDR3: CASSSRSRENTEAFF. DNA of the CDR3: TGCGCCAGCAGCTCCCGGTCAAGGGAAAACACTGAAGCTTTCTTT.

At least ten counts were recorded for this clonotype. The gene calls are TRBV10-2 and TRBJ2-2; TRBD2 aligns across 8 bases. The CDR3 spans 18 residues. CDR1 is WSHSY, CDR2 SAAADI, per germline. Unmatched junction bases numbered 11, after V lost 3 bases and J lost 2 bases. This CDR3 is CASSDLSGGRYNTGELFF. The CDR3 DNA reads TGCGCCAGCAGTGACCTGTCGGGCGGGAGGTATAACACCGGGGAGCTGTTTTTT.

This clonotype was seen repeatedly, ten times or more. V gene TRBV20-1 combines with J gene TRBJ2-7, with D perhaps TRBD1 or TRBD2 (6 bases each). CDR3 length: 15 residues. V lost 0 bases and J lost 6, with 18 bases in between. Germline values: CDR1 DFQATT, CDR2 SNEGSKA (reference sequence). The CDR3 loop reads CSARDTAEGGPEQYF. The CDR3 coding sequence is TGCAGTGCTAGAGATACAGCGGAGGGGGGTCCCGAGCAGTACTTC.

This clonotype was detected ten times or more. The rearrangement joins TRBV20-1 to TRBJ1-5; the D is unclear. Per the germline V gene, CDR1 is DFQATT and CDR2 is SNEGSKA (reference sequence). Between the trimmed V and J ends, which lost 3 bases and 6 bases, there was a span of 18 bases. The CDR3 is made up of 15 amino acids. The CDR3 loop is CSARVGKGVVQPQHF. The DNA for the CDR3 is TGCAGTGCTAGGGTCGGGAAGGGAGTAGTTCAGCCCCAGCATTTT.

In this sample, this clonotype turned up many times. The V gene is TRBV28, the J gene TRBJ2-5, with D perhaps TRBD1 (6 bases). CDR3 length equals 13 residues. The germline V gene encodes CDR1 MDHEN and CDR2 SYDVKM. Trimming pared 8 bases from V and 5 bases from J, leaving 15 bases between. CDR3: CASGQGRDETQYF. The DNA for the CDR3 is TGTGCCAGCGGGCAGGGGCGAGACGAGACCCAGTACTTC.

The chain employs TRBV7-2 and TRBJ2-5; the D is unclear. CDR3 size: 13 residues. V was shortened by 5 bases and J by 1 base, with 8 bases between the two germline ends. Germline CDR1 is SGHTA and CDR2 is FQGNSA. The CDR3 DNA reads TGTGCCAGCAGCGAGACATTCCAAGAGACCCAGTACTTC. Encoded protein: CASSETFQETQYF.

The gene calls are TRBV28 and TRBJ2-3; no definite D call. Germline V CDR1 and CDR2: MDHEN, SYDVKM. This CDR3 has 13 amino acids. Trimming took 5 bases from V and 7 from J, leaving 13 bases between them. CDR3 loop: CASSPGSANTQYF. The DNA for the CDR3 is TGTGCCAGCAGTCCCGGCTCTGCCAATACGCAGTATTTT.

At least ten counts were recorded for this clonotype. The rearrangement uses TRBV4-1 and TRBJ2-2; D perhaps matches TRBD2 (5 bases). This CDR3 contains 15 residues. Deletions cut 2 bases from V and 1 base from J, with 8 bases between. Germline V lookup: CDR1 MGHRA, CDR2 YSYEKL. Here the CDR3 reads CASSQRTLNTGELFF. The CDR3 bases are TGCGCCAGCAGCCAAAGGACTTTGAACACCGGGGAGCTGTTTTTT.

This clonotype was counted ten times or more. This rearrangement joins TRBV11-1 to TRBJ1-1; unclear D gene. CDR1 is SGHAT and CDR2 is FQDESV in the germline V gene (reference sequence). There are 17 residues in the CDR3. V lost 3 bases and J 0 bases, leaving 17 bases between the germline ends. The CDR3 DNA sequence: TGTGCCAGCAGCTTCGGTCCCTTACTGACTATGAACACTGAAGCTTTCTTT. Protein: CASSFGPLLTMNTEAFF.

This clonotype was counted ten times or more. This chain uses TRBV25-1 with TRBJ1-6; 8 bases match TRBD1. The CDR3 extends over 17 amino acids. V lost 2 bases, J lost 7 bases, and 10 bases stayed unmatched. Germline-derived CDR1 and CDR2 are MGHDK and SYGVNS. The CDR3 sequence: CASSERDRGGGNSPLHF. CDR3 nucleotides: TGTGCCAGCAGTGAACGTGACAGGGGTGGTGGAAATTCACCCCTCCACTTT.

This clonotype came up a few times. The V and J genes are TRBV30 and TRBJ2-2; D may be TRBD2 (6 bases). Trimming took off 8 bases at V and 4 bases at J, with 17 bases between the two ends. This CDR3 has 14 residues. CDR1 and CDR2 from the germline V gene are GTSNPN and SVGIG (reference sequence). CDR3 sequence: CATTGQRATGELFF. The DNA for the CDR3 is TGTGCCACGACTGGCCAGCGGGCCACCGGGGAGCTGTTTTTT.

This clonotype showed up many times. The gene calls are TRBV6-4 and TRBJ1-1; D might be TRBD1 (5 bases). The CDR3 is made up of 19 amino acids. The germline CDR1 and CDR2 sequences are MRHNA and SNTAGT. V lost 6 bases and J lost 3, with 29 bases in between. The CDR3 DNA reads as TGTGCCAGCAGGGGGGTGTGGGTTTTTGGGGAGGTGGTTGACACTGAAGCTTTCTTT. It translates to CASRGVWVFGEVVDTEAFF.